Each of the 27 T cell receptor beta chains below was sequenced from the same sample in a study of vaccination and CD4 T cells after COVID-19. Cultured CD4+ T cells had their DNA profiled by the Oncomine TCR Beta short-read assay. TCRdb recomputed calls from the PCR reads with MiXCR, one row per CDR3 protein. The repertoire consists of about 20,000 distinct CDR3 sequences, with roughly 55% occurring once and the leading ten covering approximately 7.5%. Antigens of these TCRs are unknown. Specified treatment: roughly 10-day PBMC culture with coronavirus spike peptide pools or control peptides (ViraFEST assay). Sequencing used CD4+ T cells from blood, cultured in vitro. These receptors came from a human donor who had recovered from COVID-19.

This clonotype showed up just once. The chain recombines TRBV30 with TRBJ1-5; no definite D call. The CDR3 is 14 residues long. Germline V gives CDR1 GTSNPN, CDR2 SVGIG (reference sequence). The V end was cut by 3 bases, the J end by 2 bases, with 11 bases between. CDR3 DNA sequence: TGTGCCTGGAGCATTAGGAGGGGCAATCAGCCCCAGCATTTT. This codes for CAWSIRRGNQPQHF.

This clonotype was observed a handful of times. This chain joins TRBV12-3 or TRBV12-4 and TRBJ2-7; the D gene is possibly TRBD2 (6 bases). V was pared by 3 bases and J by 6 bases, with 12 bases between. The CDR3 is made up of 13 amino acids. CDR3 nucleotide sequence: TGTGCCAGCAGTTTTGTTGCGGGGAGCGAGCAGTACTTC. It codes for CASSFVAGSEQYF.

The chain combines TRBV27 with TRBJ2-6, with D hard to call. Trimming stripped 5 bases from V and 0 bases from J, with 11 bases between. Germline V CDR1 and CDR2: MNHEY, SMNVEV (reference sequence). The CDR3 extends over 16 amino acids. CDR3 amino acids: CASSPSGSSGANVLTF. The CDR3 DNA sequence: TGTGCCAGCAGTCCCTCGGGCAGCTCTGGGGCCAACGTCCTGACTTTC.

The V call is TRBV19, the J call TRBJ1-1; TRBD1 aligns across 7 bases. Losses at the gene ends were 9 bases for V and 1 base for J; bases not matched to a gene: 5. In germline, CDR1 is LNHDA, CDR2 SQIVND (reference sequence). The CDR3 sequence is 13 residues long. The DNA of the CDR3 is TGTGCCAGCCTAGGGACAGCGAACACTGAAGCTTTCTTT. It specifies CASLGTANTEAFF.

This clonotype was observed a few times. This rearrangement joins TRBV7-9 to TRBJ1-4; D is uncertain. V dropped 7 bases and J dropped 7 bases, with 10 bases sitting between them. The CDR3 consists of 12 residues. Germline V CDR1 and CDR2: SEHNR, FQNEAQ (reference sequence). CDR3 sequence: CASTPGGEKLFF. The CDR3 DNA is TGTGCCAGCACCCCGGGAGGTGAAAAACTGTTTTTT.

The J gene is TRBJ2-6, the V gene TRBV5-1; 8 positions match TRBD1. The CDR3 runs to 17 residues. Germline V gene sequence: CDR1 SGHRS, CDR2 YFSETQ. V lost 3 bases to trimming and J lost 5 bases; unmatched junction nucleotides: 10. In nucleotides, the CDR3 is TGCGCCAGCAGCTCCGGACAGGGCAGTGATAGGGCCAACGTCCTGACTTTC. This gives the protein CASSSGQGSDRANVLTF.

The chain recombines TRBV20-1 with TRBJ2-2, with a possible D match to TRBD2 (5 bases). V was clipped by 3 bases and J by 6 bases, with 11 bases between them. The CDR3 is made up of 13 amino acids. In germline, CDR1 is DFQATT, CDR2 SNEGSKA (reference sequence). Written as DNA, the CDR3 is TGCAGTGCTAGTTCCCTAGCTTCCGGGGAGCTGTTTTTT. Translation gives CSASSLASGELFF.

The gene calls are TRBV10-3 and TRBJ1-6, with 7 bases lining up with TRBD1. The V and J ends lost 11 bases and 8 bases, in that order; junction bases with no gene match: 12. This CDR3 comprises 14 residues. Per germline, CDR1 ENHRY and CDR2 SYGVKD. CDR3 nucleotides: TGTGCCTCCGGAAACAGGGGAAGGGATTCACCCCTCCACTTT. This sequence encodes CASGNRGRDSPLHF.

This clonotype was recorded only once. The rearrangement uses TRBV10-1 and TRBJ1-1; D remains ambiguous. The CDR3 contains 15 residues. Germline assignment: CDR1 WNHNN and CDR2 SYGVQD (reference sequence). V dropped 6 bases and J dropped 5 bases, with 19 bases sitting between them. CDR3 sequence reads: CASSRGGPRGTEAFF. DNA for the CDR3: TGCGCCAGCAGCCGAGGCGGCCCCCGTGGTACTGAAGCTTTCTTT.

The rearrangement links TRBV7-9 to TRBJ1-3; 7 bases map to TRBD1. CDR3 length: 15 residues. CDR1 and CDR2 (germline): SEHNR, FQNEAQ (reference sequence). V dropped 4 bases and J dropped 0; count of bases not matched to a gene: 3. For the CDR3, the DNA is TGTGCCAGCAGCTCGCAGGGGGACTCTGGAAACACCATATATTTT. Its translation: CASSSQGDSGNTIYF.

The chain employs TRBV30 and TRBJ1-2; D is possibly TRBD1 (6 bases). This CDR3 region has 12 residues. Germline V gives CDR1 GTSNPN, CDR2 SVGIG (reference sequence). The V gene lost 0 bases and the J gene lost 8 bases, with 10 bases spanning the gap. The CDR3 is CAWSVAGEGYTF. The CDR3 nucleotides are TGTGCCTGGAGTGTTGCAGGGGAAGGCTACACCTTC.

This clonotype turned up a few times. The V gene is TRBV4-3, the J gene TRBJ1-2; 9 nucleotides align to TRBD1. J gave up 2 bases and V 3 bases, and 4 bases lay outside the gene matches. This CDR3 has 15 residues. The germline gives CDR1 LGHNA, CDR2 YSLEER. The CDR3 DNA follows: TGCGCCAGCAGCCAGGATGGGACAGGGAACTATGGCTACACCTTC. Amino acid sequence: CASSQDGTGNYGYTF.

V and J are TRBV2 and TRBJ1-4, with D perhaps matching TRBD1 (6 bases). CDR1 is SNHLY, CDR2 FYNNEI, per germline. The length of the CDR3 is 15 residues. Trimming took off 7 bases at V and 4 bases at J, with 16 bases between the two ends. The CDR3 region is CASTRGGLGNEKLFF. Here the CDR3 DNA reads TGTGCCAGCACCCGAGGGGGGCTGGGTAATGAAAAACTGTTTTTT.

The genes are TRBV6-1 and TRBJ2-5, with TRBD1 matching 7 bases. CDR1 MNHNS and CDR2 SASEGT come from the germline V gene. The CDR3 spans 18 residues. Unmatched junction bases numbered 19, after V lost 8 bases and J lost 1 base. CDR3: CASSKYRRTGTSQETQYF. The CDR3 DNA reads as TGTGCCAGCTCCAAGTACCGACGGACAGGCACCTCCCAAGAGACCCAGTACTTC.

This chain connects TRBV20-1 to TRBJ2-3, with TRBD1 identical over 7 bases. This CDR3 has 14 residues. With 2 bases clipped from V and 5 bases from J, the junction kept 7 bases outside the gene matches. Germline assignment: CDR1 DFQATT and CDR2 SNEGSKA (reference sequence). The CDR3 DNA reads as TGCAGTGCTAGACTAGGGGGCGTTGGAGATACGCAGTATTTT. As protein: CSARLGGVGDTQYF.

This chain links TRBV2 with TRBJ2-1, with D uncertain. V shed 7 bases and J shed 3 bases, with 13 bases lying between them. This CDR3 region has 14 residues. Looked up from germline, CDR1 is SNHLY and CDR2 is FYNNEI. CDR3 region: CASTGEAGYNEQFF. CDR3 DNA: TGTGCCAGCACCGGCGAAGCTGGCTACAATGAGCAGTTCTTC.

This clonotype was seen a handful of times. This chain links TRBV10-3 with TRBJ1-1, with 7 nucleotides matching TRBD1. The V and J ends lost 7 bases and 0 bases, in that order; junction bases with no gene match: 5. The CDR3 loop spans 14 amino acids. Germline V CDR1 and CDR2: ENHRY, SYGVKD. The CDR3 here is CAIKETGMNTEAFF. The CDR3 DNA reads TGTGCCATCAAGGAGACAGGGATGAACACTGAAGCTTTCTTT.

CDR3: CAISDGTDTQYF. As DNA, the CDR3 is TGTGCCATCAGTGACGGCACAGATACGCAGTATTTT. This chain connects TRBV10-3 to TRBJ2-3; D remains unclear. V was pared by 3 bases and J by 1 base, with 2 bases between. Per the germline V gene, CDR1 is ENHRY and CDR2 is SYGVKD. The CDR3 has 12 residues.

This clonotype was seen just once. The chain joins TRBV5-1 to TRBJ2-3, with 7 bases identical to TRBD1. J gave up 3 bases and V 4 bases, and 8 bases lay outside the gene matches. This CDR3 is 15 amino acids long. The germline gives CDR1 SGHRS, CDR2 YFSETQ. The CDR3: CASSPRGQQTDTQYF. In DNA, the CDR3 is TGCGCCAGCAGCCCGAGGGGACAGCAAACAGATACGCAGTATTTT.

The chain links TRBV6-1 to TRBJ1-2; D ambiguous. V was shortened by 6 bases and J by 6 bases, with 14 bases between the two germline ends. Germline values: CDR1 MNHNS, CDR2 SASEGT. This CDR3 spans 13 amino acids. This chain's CDR3 is CASSLLRGDGYTF. CDR3 nucleotide sequence: TGTGCCAGCAGCCTCCTTCGAGGAGATGGCTACACCTTC.

This clonotype appeared a few times. This chain uses TRBV20-1 with TRBJ1-1; D gene unclear. This CDR3 region has 14 residues. Per the germline V gene, CDR1 is DFQATT and CDR2 is SNEGSKA (reference sequence). Trimming stripped 5 bases from V and 1 base from J, with 14 bases between. CDR3 protein: CSAYPQWANTEAFF. The CDR3 coding sequence is TGCAGTGCTTATCCCCAGTGGGCGAACACTGAAGCTTTCTTT.

This clonotype was found a few times. The chain recombines TRBV6-1 with TRBJ2-5; TRBD2 might be the D (5 bases). V lost 4 bases to trimming and J lost 2 bases, with 14 bases between them. Germline CDR1 and CDR2: MNHNS and SASEGT. The CDR3 sequence is 15 residues long. The CDR3 DNA is TGTGCCAGCAGTGCCCTACTAGAGCGGCAAGAGACCCAGTACTTC. The encoded protein is CASSALLERQETQYF.

This sequence joins TRBV2 and TRBJ1-5; D may be TRBD1 (6 bases). Trimming pared 3 bases from V and 4 bases from J, leaving 13 bases between. The CDR3 runs 15 residues. Germline V CDR1 and CDR2: SNHLY, FYNNEI. The CDR3 sequence is CASSDTGLLNQPQHF. CDR3 sequence (DNA): TGTGCCAGCAGTGATACAGGGTTACTGAATCAGCCCCAGCATTTT.

A few counts support this clonotype. This rearrangement joins TRBV18 to TRBJ1-2; D perhaps matches TRBD1 (5 bases). Germline-derived CDR1 and CDR2 are KGHSH and LQKENI. The CDR3 totals 13 residues. Trimming removed 2 bases from V and 4 bases from J, with 8 bases in between. Here the CDR3 DNA reads TGTGCCAGCTCACCATCGGGGACCTATGGCTACACCTTC. It is translated as CASSPSGTYGYTF.

The CDR3 DNA sequence: TGTGCCAGCAGTGGCAGGGAGGATTCACCCCTCCACTTT. This sequence encodes CASSGREDSPLHF. The chain carries TRBV2 and TRBJ1-6; possibly TRBD1 for D (5 bases). CDR3 size: 13 residues. Looked up from germline, CDR1 is SNHLY and CDR2 is FYNNEI. Trimming removed 4 bases at V and 8 bases at J, with 9 bases between.

The count of this clonotype is one. This chain links TRBV7-2 with TRBJ2-7; TRBD2 agrees at 8 bases. Germline loops: CDR1 SGHTA, CDR2 FQGNSA. J was trimmed by 3 bases and V by 6 bases; bases with no gene match: 4. The CDR3 runs 13 residues. CDR3 loop: CASRVAGSYEQYF. The CDR3 nucleotides read TGTGCCAGCAGGGTAGCGGGAAGCTACGAGCAGTACTTC.

The V and J genes are TRBV5-1 and TRBJ1-2, with D perhaps matching TRBD1 (6 bases). V was cut by 0 bases and J by 1 base, with 13 bases left in between. The CDR3 covers 16 residues. Germline V CDR1 and CDR2: SGHRS, YFSETQ. This CDR3 is CASSLAWGADNYGYTF. In DNA form, the CDR3 reads TGCGCCAGCAGCTTGGCCTGGGGGGCTGATAACTATGGCTACACCTTC.